This T cell receptor beta chain appears in the sequencing data of a study of somatic mutations in cytotoxic T cells in rheumatoid arthritis. The overall study: There were some V beta antibody-stained T-cell populations flow-sorted at nearly 100% purity, and these included V beta1+ cells sequenced for TCRB.

Study-wide results and limits: CD8+ clonality rose with age in rheumatoid arthritis patients, unlike in healthy controls.

Per germline, CDR1 MGHRA and CDR2 YSYEKL. V was clipped by 1 base and J by 2 bases, with 8 bases between them. The CDR3 loop spans 15 amino acids. In regard to this clone: Its antigen is undetermined.

Repertoires were generated with immunoSEQ multiplex PCR, while TCRdb's copy carries only in-frame clones and drops some. The sample shows under 20,000 clones, 85% of them seen only once. This rearrangement joins TRBV4-1 to TRBJ2-2; D unresolved. This TCR derives from a woman in her thirties or forties with rheumatoid arthritis. The specimen was CD8+ T cells sorted from blood. This CDR3 reads CASSQVLANTGELFF. In nucleotides, the CDR3 is TGCGCCAGCAGCCAAGTTTTGGCCAACACCGGGGAGCTGTTTTTT.